The 22 T cell receptor beta chains below come from one sample, sequenced in a study of T cell responses to AZD1222 COVID-19 vaccine. Here immunoSEQ multiplex PCR was the method, and the copy in TCRdb shows in-frame clones only, minus some. The profile shows 100,000 to 130,000 clones, around 90% of them singletons. Sequencing used peripheral blood, obtained on day 0 of AZD1222 vaccination. These receptors were taken from an adult in good health.

The V and J genes are TRBV7-2 and TRBJ1-6, with 7 bases matching TRBD1. CDR1 is SGHTA, CDR2 FQGNSA, per germline. The CDR3 contains 14 residues. The V gene end was trimmed by 4 bases and the J gene end by 7 bases; junction bases not matched to a gene: 4. The CDR3: CASSSGTENSPLHF. Here the CDR3 DNA reads TGTGCCAGCAGCTCGGGGACAGAAAATTCACCCCTCCACTTT.

The chain uses TRBV18 and TRBJ2-7; D remains ambiguous. CDR3 length: 15 residues. Germline assignment: CDR1 KGHSH and CDR2 LQKENI. Trimming took off 4 bases at V and 3 bases at J, with 16 bases between the two ends. The CDR3 DNA reads as TGTGCCAGCTCACGGAACCTTTCAACGATCTACGAGCAGTACTTC. Translating it yields CASSRNLSTIYEQYF.

J is TRBJ2-7 and V is TRBV18, with D perhaps being TRBD1 or TRBD2 (5 bases each). V lost 3 bases and J lost 3, with 12 bases in between. From germline, CDR1 is KGHSH and CDR2 LQKENI. The CDR3 is 14 residues long. This chain's CDR3 is CASSPQVGGYEQYF. The CDR3 nucleotides read TGTGCCAGCTCACCCCAAGTTGGGGGCTACGAGCAGTACTTC. The full variable domain, rest sourced from reference TRBV18 and TRBJ2-7, is NAGVMQNPRHLVRRRGQEARLRCSPMKGHSHVYWYRQLPEEGLKFMVYLQKENIIDESGMPKERFSAEFPKEGPSILRIQQVVRGDSAAYFCASSPQVGGYEQYFGPGTRLTVT.

This clone appeared once. The chain recombines TRBV18 with TRBJ1-3; 7 bases agree with TRBD1. With 1 base clipped from V and 0 bases from J, the junction kept 3 bases outside the gene matches. The CDR3 length is 16 residues. Germline CDR1 is KGHSH and CDR2 is LQKENI. The CDR3 sequence is CASSPRRTGSGNTIYF. DNA for the CDR3: TGTGCCAGCTCACCACGGAGGACAGGCTCTGGAAACACCATATATTTT.

DNA of the CDR3: TGCGCCAGCAGGCTCGGACAGGCGCCCACCTACGAGCAGTACTTC. Encoded protein: CASRLGQAPTYEQYF. The chain couples TRBV5-1 to TRBJ2-7; 7 nucleotides match TRBD1. The CDR3 spans 15 residues. CDR1 and CDR2 from the germline V gene are SGHRS and YFSETQ. Trimming took 5 bases from V and 2 from J; bases not matched to a gene: 10.

This clone has just one count. The chain combines TRBV12-3 or TRBV12-4 with TRBJ1-2; no reliable D call. Trimming shortened V by 8 bases and J by 8 bases, and 9 bases separated the two germline ends. The CDR3 is 10 residues long. CDR3 sequence: CASSKQGYTF. CDR3 coding DNA: TGTGCCAGCTCCAAGCAGGGCTACACCTTC.

The chain carries TRBV15 and TRBJ2-3; D is possibly TRBD2 (5 bases). CDR3 length: 16 residues. The germline CDR1 and CDR2 sequences are LNHNV and YYDKDF (reference sequence). Trimming took 3 bases from V and 2 from J, leaving 15 bases between them. The CDR3 sequence: CATSRTGGSNTDTQYF. For the CDR3, the DNA is TGTGCCACCAGCAGGACCGGCGGGTCGAACACAGATACGCAGTATTTT.

V and J are TRBV11-2 and TRBJ2-7; weak D call: TRBD1 (5 bases). The CDR3 spans 14 residues. Trimming pared 3 bases from V and 0 bases from J, leaving 9 bases between. The germline V gene encodes CDR1 SGHAT and CDR2 FQNNGV. As DNA, the CDR3 is TGTGCCAGCAGCTTTGACAGTAGCTCCTACGAGCAGTACTTC. It specifies CASSFDSSSYEQYF.

The rearrangement joins TRBV11-2 to TRBJ2-7; D gene uncertain. CDR1 and CDR2 (germline): SGHAT, FQNNGV. The CDR3 is made up of 14 amino acids. The V gene lost 2 bases and the J gene lost 1 base, with 9 bases spanning the gap. The CDR3 loop is CASSLMWGSYEQYF. DNA of the CDR3: TGTGCCAGCAGCTTAATGTGGGGATCCTACGAGCAGTACTTC. The full variable domain, rest sourced from reference TRBV11-2 and TRBJ2-7, is EAGVAQSPRYKIIEKRQSVAFWCNPISGHATLYWYQQILGQGPKLLIQFQNNGVVDDSQLPKDRFSAERLKGVDSTLKIQPAKLEDSAVYLCASSLMWGSYEQYFGPGTRLTVT.

The chain joins TRBV29-1 to TRBJ1-2; 7 nucleotides agree with TRBD1. The CDR3 runs to 14 residues. Trimming at V came to 4 bases and at J to 0 bases, leaving 5 bases not matched to a gene. The germline V gene has CDR1 SQVTM and CDR2 ANQGSEA. The CDR3 reads CSVAGTATNYGYTF. The CDR3 nucleotides are TGCAGCGTTGCCGGGACAGCTACTAACTATGGCTACACCTTC. The whole variable domain, filled in from reference TRBV29-1 and TRBJ1-2, reads SAVISQKPSRDICQRGTSLTIQCQVDSQVTMMFWYRQQPGQSLTLIATANQGSEATYESGFVIDKFPISRPNLTFSTLTVSNMSPEDSSIYLCSVAGTATNYGYTFGSGTRLTVV.

The V call is TRBV10-3, the J call TRBJ1-1; 9 bases map to TRBD1. Germline-derived CDR1 and CDR2 are ENHRY and SYGVKD. V was pared by 6 bases and J by 6 bases, with 8 bases of the junction left unmatched. This CDR3 has 14 residues. CDR3 DNA sequence: TGTGCCATCAGCCCCGGACAGGGGTTAGCTGAAGCTTTCTTT. Protein sequence: CAISPGQGLAEAFF.

The chain employs TRBV27 and TRBJ2-7, with a possible D match to TRBD1 (6 bases). The V gene's germline CDR1 is MNHEY and CDR2 SMNVEV (reference sequence). The length of the CDR3 is 11 residues. V lost 5 bases and J 6 bases, leaving 8 bases between the germline ends. CDR3 in DNA: TGTGCCAGCAGTAACAGGGTCGAGCAGTACTTC. Residues: CASSNRVEQYF.

The table lists this clone with a few counts. The chain joins TRBV6-4 to TRBJ2-3, with TRBD2 identical over 9 bases. J lost 4 bases, V lost 4 bases, and 3 bases had no gene match. Germline CDR1 reads MRHNA; CDR2 reads SNTAGT. CDR3 size: 14 residues. The chain's CDR3 is CASSVGTSSDTQYF. CDR3 nucleotide sequence: TGTGCCAGCAGTGTCGGGACTAGCTCAGATACGCAGTATTTT.

This clone has a handful of counts. This chain links TRBV7-6 with TRBJ2-3, with D perhaps TRBD1 or TRBD2 (5 bases each). Germline CDR1 reads SGHVS; CDR2 reads FNYEAQ. The ends were cut back, 5 bases at V and 2 bases at J, with 17 bases in the middle. The CDR3 covers 16 residues. The CDR3 is CASSPTWDGLTDTQYF. DNA for the CDR3: TGTGCCAGCAGCCCTACATGGGACGGACTCACAGATACGCAGTATTTT.

V and J are TRBV29-1 and TRBJ1-5; D is uncertain. In germline, CDR1 is SQVTM, CDR2 ANQGSEA. The CDR3 extends over 13 amino acids. Trimming stripped 6 bases from V and 8 bases from J, with 17 bases between. CDR3 amino acids: CSVLPGGGEPQHF. The CDR3 nucleotides are TGCAGCGTCCTACCGGGCGGTGGGGAGCCCCAGCATTTT.

The CDR3 DNA sequence: TGTGCCACCAGCAGAGATAGGGCTGTAAACACCATATATTTT. Residues: CATSRDRAVNTIYF. V and J are TRBV15 and TRBJ1-3; D gene uncertain. Germline V gives CDR1 LNHNV, CDR2 YYDKDF (reference sequence). CDR3 length: 14 residues. V was clipped by 0 bases and J by 6 bases, with 9 bases between them. Full variable domain (rest looked up from reference TRBV15 and TRBJ1-3): DAMVIQNPRYQVTQFGKPVTLSCSQTLNHNVMYWYQQKSSQAPKLLFHYYDKDFNNEADTPDNFQSRRPNTSFCFLDIRSPGLGDTAMYLCATSRDRAVNTIYFGEGSWLTVV.

The chain combines TRBV7-2 with TRBJ1-1, with TRBD1 as a possible D gene (5 bases). The germline CDR1 and CDR2 sequences are SGHTA and FQGNSA. The CDR3 is made up of 15 amino acids. Between the trimmed V and J ends, which lost 1 base and 6 bases, there was a span of 15 bases. The CDR3 reads CASSLVPALGAEAFF. DNA of the CDR3: TGTGCCAGCAGCTTAGTCCCCGCCCTGGGGGCTGAAGCTTTCTTT. The full variable domain, with the rest looked up from reference TRBV7-2 and TRBJ1-1, is GAGVSQSPSNKVTEKGKDVELRCDPISGHTALYWYRQSLGQGLEFLIYFQGNSAPDKSGLPSDRFSAERTGGSVSTLTIQRTQQEDSAVYLCASSLVPALGAEAFFGQGTRLTVV.

The CDR3 DNA follows: TGTGCCAGCATCTCCGGGGGGGCACCCTACGAGCAGTACTTC. Its translation: CASISGGAPYEQYF. The chain carries TRBV6-5 and TRBJ2-7, with 8 bases matching TRBD2. Germline-derived CDR1 and CDR2 are MNHEY and SVGAGI. This CDR3 comprises 14 residues. The trim removed 7 bases at V and 2 bases at J, leaving 7 bases unmatched.

V is TRBV29-1 and J is TRBJ1-2; D is ambiguous. Trimming shortened V by 1 base and J by 10 bases, and 16 bases separated the two germline ends. The germline CDR1 and CDR2 sequences are SQVTM and ANQGSEA. The CDR3 length is 13 residues. The CDR3 DNA sequence: TGCAGCGTTGAAGGCGGACCGCTCGCCCTCTACACCTTC. Its translation is CSVEGGPLALYTF.

This chain joins TRBV7-3 and TRBJ2-1; possible D gene TRBD1, 5 bases. Germline V CDR1 and CDR2: SGHTA, FQGTGA. V lost 6 bases and J 4 bases, leaving 19 bases between the germline ends. This CDR3 contains 16 residues. The CDR3 region has the DNA TGTGCCAGCAGTCTCTCCCTCGGCAGGGTGTACAATGAGCAGTTCTTC. Its protein product is CASSLSLGRVYNEQFF. The entire variable domain, with the rest obtained from reference TRBV7-3 and TRBJ2-1, is as follows: GAGVSQTPSNKVTEKGKYVELRCDPISGHTALYWYRQSLGQGPEFLIYFQGTGAADDSGLPNDRFFAVRPEGSVSTLKIQRTERGDSAVYLCASSLSLGRVYNEQFFGPGTRLTVL.

DNA for the CDR3: TGTGCCAGCAGTTACTCGAGTAGGGGCTTGCACTCCTATAATTCACCCCTCCACTTT. This translates into CASSYSSRGLHSYNSPLHF. The rearrangement uses TRBV6-2 or TRBV6-3 and TRBJ1-6, with D tentatively TRBD1 (5 bases). CDR3 length: 19 amino acids. V lost 0 bases and J 0 bases, leaving 15 bases between the germline ends. Germline loops: CDR1 MNHEY, CDR2 SVGEGT.

The chain is built from TRBV2 and TRBJ2-3; D uncertain. The CDR3 is 12 residues long. Germline CDR1 reads SNHLY; CDR2 reads FYNNEI. With 8 bases removed from V and 0 bases from J, the gap between germline ends came to 6 bases. The CDR3 reads CASQVSTDTQYF. The CDR3 DNA sequence: TGTGCCAGCCAAGTGAGCACAGATACGCAGTATTTT.